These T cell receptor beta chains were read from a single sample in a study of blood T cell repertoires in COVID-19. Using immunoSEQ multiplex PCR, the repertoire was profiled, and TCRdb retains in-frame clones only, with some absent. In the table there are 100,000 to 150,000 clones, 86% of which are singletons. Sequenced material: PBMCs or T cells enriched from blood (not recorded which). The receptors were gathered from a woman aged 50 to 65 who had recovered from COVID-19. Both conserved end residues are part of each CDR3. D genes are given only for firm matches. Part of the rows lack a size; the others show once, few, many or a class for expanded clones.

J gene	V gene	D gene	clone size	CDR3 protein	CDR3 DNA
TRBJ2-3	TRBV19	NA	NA	CASSRSPDGWALTDTQYF	TGTGCCAGTAGTAGGTCGCCCGATGGGTGGGCCCTCACAGATACGCAGTATTTT
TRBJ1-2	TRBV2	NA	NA	CASSVRDYGYTF	TGTGCCAGCAGCGTGCGAGACTATGGCTACACCTTC
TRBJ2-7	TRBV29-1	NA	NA	CSVEREDYEQYF	TGCAGCGTTGAAAGAGAGGACTACGAGCAGTACTTC
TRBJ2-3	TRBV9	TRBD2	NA	CASSVSGGVYDTQYF	TGTGCCAGCAGCGTCAGCGGGGGGGTGTACGATACGCAGTATTTT
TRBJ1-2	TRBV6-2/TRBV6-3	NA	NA	CASSGPANYGYTF	TGTGCCAGCAGTGGGCCAGCTAACTATGGCTACACCTTC
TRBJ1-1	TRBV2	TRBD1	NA	CASSEPGGAVRAFF	TGTGCCAGCAGTGAACCAGGGGGCGCGGTACGAGCTTTCTTT
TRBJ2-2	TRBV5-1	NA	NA	CASSLPREVGELFF	TGCGCCAGCAGCTTACCCAGGGAGGTCGGGGAGCTGTTTTTT
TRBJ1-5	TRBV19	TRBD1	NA	CASIPDRADGEPQHF	TGTGCCAGTATCCCCGACAGGGCGGATGGGGAGCCCCAGCATTTT
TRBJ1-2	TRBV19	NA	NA	CATSERTSSYGYTF	TGTGCCACCTCCGAAAGGACATCCTCCTATGGCTACACCTTC
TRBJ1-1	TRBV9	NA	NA	CASSHREGNTEAFF	TGTGCCAGCAGTCACAGGGAGGGGAACACTGAAGCTTTCTTT
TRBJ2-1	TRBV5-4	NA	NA	CASSLGDLGGGEQFF	TGTGCCAGCAGCTTGGGGGACTTGGGGGGAGGTGAGCAGTTCTTC
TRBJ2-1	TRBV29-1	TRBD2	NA	CSAAVPSRWRGGDNEQFF	TGCAGCGCTGCAGTACCCTCCCGCTGGCGGGGGGGTGACAATGAGCAGTTCTTC
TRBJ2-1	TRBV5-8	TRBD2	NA	CASNLGLAGVEQFF	TGTGCCAGCAACTTGGGACTAGCGGGGGTTGAGCAGTTCTTC
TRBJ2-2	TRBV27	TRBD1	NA	CASRTGGRGTGELFF	TGTGCCAGCAGGACAGGGGGCAGAGGGACCGGGGAGCTGTTTTTT
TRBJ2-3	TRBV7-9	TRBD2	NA	CAVRWSLAGGLTDTQYF	TGTGCCGTCCGCTGGTCGCTAGCGGGGGGACTCACAGATACGCAGTATTTT
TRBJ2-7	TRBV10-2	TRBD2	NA	CASTERGDSYEQYF	TGCGCCAGCACGGAGCGGGGGGACTCCTACGAGCAGTACTTC
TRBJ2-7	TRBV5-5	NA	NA	CASSAGRVLTYEQYF	TGTGCCAGCAGCGCGGGGCGGGTCCTAACCTACGAGCAGTACTTC
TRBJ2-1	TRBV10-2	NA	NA	CASSDPSVLANEQFF	TGCGCCAGCAGTGACCCCTCGGTTCTAGCCAATGAGCAGTTCTTC
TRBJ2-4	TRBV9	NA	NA	CASSNAGSPGVIQYF	TGTGCCAGCAGCAATGCCGGGTCCCCCGGGGTCATTCAGTACTTC
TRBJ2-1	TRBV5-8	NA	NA	CASSLEGRVGNEQFF	TGTGCCAGCAGCTTGGAGGGCAGGGTGGGCAATGAGCAGTTCTTC
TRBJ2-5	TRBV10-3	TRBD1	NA	CAIRGQGEETQYF	TGTGCCATCAGAGGACAGGGGGAAGAGACCCAGTACTTC
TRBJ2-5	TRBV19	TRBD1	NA	CASSTWDSNQETQYF	TGTGCCAGTAGTACTTGGGACAGCAACCAAGAGACCCAGTACTTC
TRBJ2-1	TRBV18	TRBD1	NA	CASSPKDRGNEQFF	TGTGCCAGCTCACCAAAGGACAGGGGGAATGAGCAGTTCTTC
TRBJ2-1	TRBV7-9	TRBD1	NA	CASSLVGTGDNEQFF	TGTGCCAGCAGCTTAGTGGGGACAGGGGACAATGAGCAGTTCTTC
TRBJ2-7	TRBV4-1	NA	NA	CASSQEYRAISYEQYF	TGCGCCAGCAGCCAAGAGTACAGGGCAATATCCTACGAGCAGTACTTC
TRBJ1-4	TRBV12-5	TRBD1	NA	CASGLARQGLNEKLFF	TGTGCTAGTGGTTTGGCCAGACAGGGCCTTAATGAAAAACTGTTTTTT
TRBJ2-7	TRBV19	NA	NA	CASSITGGSYEQYF	TGTGCCAGTAGTATAACCGGGGGCTCCTACGAGCAGTACTTC
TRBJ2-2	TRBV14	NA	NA	CASSQIDSPPGELFF	TGTGCCAGCAGCCAAATCGACAGCCCACCCGGGGAGCTGTTTTTT
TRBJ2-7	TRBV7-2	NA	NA	CASSSSQGNYEQYF	TGTGCCAGCAGCTCAAGCCAGGGGAACTACGAGCAGTACTTC
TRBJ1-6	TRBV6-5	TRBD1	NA	CASSSRDRDNSPLHF	TGTGCCAGCAGTTCCCGGGACAGGGATAATTCACCCCTCCACTTT
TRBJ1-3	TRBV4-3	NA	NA	CASSQHPGGSGNTIYF	TGCGCCAGCAGCCAACACCCGGGGGGCTCTGGAAACACCATATATTTT
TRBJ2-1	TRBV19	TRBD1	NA	CASHMGDRGPYNEQFF	TGTGCCAGCCACATGGGGGACAGGGGGCCCTACAATGAGCAGTTCTTC
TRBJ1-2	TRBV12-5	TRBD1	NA	CASGTTGLNYGYTF	TGTGCTAGTGGCACGACAGGGCTTAACTATGGCTACACCTTC
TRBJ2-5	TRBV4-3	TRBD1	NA	CASSQDRGETQYF	TGCGCCAGCAGCCAGGACAGGGGGGAGACCCAGTACTTC
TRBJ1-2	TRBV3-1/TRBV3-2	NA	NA	CASSQGTALLLTF	TGTGCCAGCAGCCAAGGAACCGCACTCTTACTCACCTTC
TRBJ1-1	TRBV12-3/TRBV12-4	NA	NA	CASSLSVTEAFF	TGTGCCAGCAGTTTGTCCGTCACTGAAGCTTTCTTT
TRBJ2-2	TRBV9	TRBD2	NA	CASRDPSGANTGELFF	TGTGCCAGCAGGGACCCTAGCGGCGCGAACACCGGGGAGCTGTTTTTT
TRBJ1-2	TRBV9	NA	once	CASSVEADINYGYTF	TGTGCCAGCAGCGTAGAGGCGGACATTAACTATGGCTACACCTTC
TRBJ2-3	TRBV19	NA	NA	CASSIVTGTDTQYF	TGTGCCAGTAGTATAGTAACAGGGACAGATACGCAGTATTTT
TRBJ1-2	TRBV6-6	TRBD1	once	CASSYSDTGGRDGYTF	TGTGCCAGCAGTTACTCCGATACAGGGGGGAGAGATGGCTACACCTTC
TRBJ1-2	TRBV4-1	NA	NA	CASSQEREGGYTF	TGCGCCAGCAGCCAAGAGAGGGAGGGGGGCTACACCTTC
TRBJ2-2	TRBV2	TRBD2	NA	CASEPSGGDTGELFF	TGTGCCAGCGAACCTAGCGGGGGGGACACCGGGGAGCTGTTTTTT
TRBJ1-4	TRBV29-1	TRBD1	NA	CSVSGTGWEKLFF	TGCAGCGTGTCCGGGACAGGGTGGGAAAAACTGTTTTTT
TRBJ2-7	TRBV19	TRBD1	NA	CASSPGTGSYEQYF	TGTGCCAGTAGTCCGGGGACAGGGAGCTACGAGCAGTACTTC
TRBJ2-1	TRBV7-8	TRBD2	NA	CASSPQRLADNNEQFF	TGTGCCAGCAGCCCCCAGCGTCTAGCGGACAACAATGAGCAGTTCTTC
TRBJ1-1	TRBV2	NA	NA	CARGRSNTEAFF	TGTGCCAGGGGGCGATCTAACACTGAAGCTTTCTTT
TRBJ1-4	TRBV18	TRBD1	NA	CASSPGQSDKLFF	TGTGCCAGCTCACCGGGACAGTCGGACAAACTGTTTTTT
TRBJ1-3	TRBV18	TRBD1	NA	CASSPAGTGVTSGNTIYF	TGTGCCAGCTCACCAGCTGGGACAGGGGTCACCTCTGGAAACACCATATATTTT
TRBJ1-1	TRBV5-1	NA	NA	CASSSPGEGTEAFF	TGCGCCAGCAGCTCCCCCGGCGAGGGAACTGAAGCTTTCTTT